The 24 T cell receptor beta chains below come from one sample, sequenced in a study of cytomegalovirus exposure and HLA in healthy donors (dated by TCRdb to about 2017). Library method: the immunoSEQ multiplex PCR assay. Entries here come from immuneACCESS through TCRdb and include only in-frame sequences with V and J called. Some clones fail to appear in such tables; in the studies checked, an unresolved V gene covers under half of the shortfall, and the cause of the remainder is unknown. This sample has 190,000 or so clones in its table, and approximately 83% of those were observed once. The leading ten clones occupy about 3% of the sample. What was sequenced was PBMCs. All receptors come from a woman between 18 and 30 years old in good health and CMV-seropositive.

The genes are TRBV6-1 and TRBJ2-7, with 12 bases matching TRBD2. This CDR3 is 15 amino acids long. Unmatched junction bases numbered 7, after V lost 4 bases and J lost 6 bases. The germline CDR1 and CDR2 sequences are MNHNS and SASEGT. Written as DNA, the CDR3 is TGTGCCAGCAGTGGGACTAGCGGGGCTGATAGCGAGCAGTACTTC. Protein: CASSGTSGADSEQYF.

The chain links TRBV27 to TRBJ1-2, with 10 bases lining up with TRBD1. The CDR3 length is 15 residues. CDR1 and CDR2 from the germline V gene are MNHEY and SMNVEV (reference sequence). V lost 7 bases and J lost 4; bases outside the gene matches: 9. CDR3 sequence reads: CASTKSGTGVYGYTF. The CDR3 DNA reads as TGTGCCAGCACCAAATCAGGGACAGGGGTCTATGGCTACACCTTC.

The chain recombines TRBV2 with TRBJ2-3, with 7 bases that match TRBD1. The CDR3 runs 15 residues. The junction had 3 bases not matched to a gene; V was cut back by 2 bases and J by 1 base. CDR1 and CDR2 from the germline V gene are SNHLY and FYNNEI. The CDR3 sequence: CASSEQGGGTDTQYF. In nucleotides, the CDR3 is TGTGCCAGCAGTGAACAAGGGGGCGGCACAGATACGCAGTATTTT.

The genes are TRBV29-1 and TRBJ2-7, with 9 bases fitting TRBD1. The CDR3 totals 13 residues. Trimming took 7 bases from V and 1 from J; bases not matched to a gene: 5. Germline-derived CDR1 and CDR2 are SQVTM and ANQGSEA. CDR3 in amino acids: CSASGTGSYEQYF. The CDR3 region has the DNA TGCAGCGCATCCGGGACAGGGTCCTACGAGCAGTACTTC.

The chain joins TRBV6-6 to TRBJ2-7, with 10 nucleotides matching TRBD1. CDR1 MNHNY and CDR2 SVGAGI come from the germline V gene (reference sequence). There are 15 residues in the CDR3. V was clipped by 7 bases and J by 5 bases; unmatched bases: 11. CDR3 in DNA: TGTGCCAGCACCCAACGGGGACAGGGGATCAACGAGCAGTACTTC. This encodes CASTQRGQGINEQYF.

The CDR3 DNA reads as TGTGCCAGCAGTTTCCGAGCAGGGATACTCGGTGGCTACACCTTC. Translation gives CASSFRAGILGGYTF. The V call is TRBV28, the J call TRBJ1-2; tentative D call: TRBD1 (5 bases). The CDR3 totals 15 residues. CDR1 and CDR2 (germline): MDHEN, SYDVKM. Trimming left V 3 bases short and J 7 bases short, with 18 bases between.

The chain uses TRBV7-2 and TRBJ1-2, with a weak D call TRBD1 (6 bases). V shed 5 bases and J shed 4 bases, with 17 bases lying between them. The CDR3 is made up of 15 amino acids. In germline, CDR1 is SGHTA, CDR2 FQGNSA. For the CDR3, the DNA is TGTGCCAGCAGCCCCCCGACAGGTCCCGGCTATGGCTACACCTTC. Its translation is CASSPPTGPGYGYTF.

V usage is TRBV11-2 and J usage is TRBJ2-7; TRBD2 is a possible D gene (6 bases). The germline V gene has CDR1 SGHAT and CDR2 FQNNGV. The CDR3 loop spans 15 amino acids. V lost 6 bases to trimming and J lost 6 bases, with 21 bases between them. This chain's CDR3 is CASRRIVGTPGEQYF. CDR3 DNA sequence: TGTGCCAGCAGGCGGATAGTCGGGACTCCGGGCGAGCAGTACTTC.

This clone was counted between two and nine times. The chain has TRBV20-1 and TRBJ2-7; possible D gene TRBD1, 6 bases. The germline V and J ends were trimmed by 7 bases and 4 bases, with 11 bases remaining between them. The CDR3 sequence is 11 residues long. The germline V gene encodes CDR1 DFQATT and CDR2 SNEGSKA (reference sequence). The CDR3 region has the DNA TGCAGTGTAGGGGGTGGGTACGAGCAGTACTTC. It codes for CSVGGGYEQYF.

This clone appeared a single time. This chain links TRBV28 with TRBJ1-2, with D possibly being TRBD1 (6 bases). The CDR3 contains 17 residues. V lost 7 bases to trimming and J lost 6 bases, with 27 bases between them. Per germline, CDR1 MDHEN and CDR2 SYDVKM. The CDR3 nucleotides are TGTGCCAGCACCATGGGACATCTCAAGCTAAGACTTGATGGCTACACCTTC. Residues: CASTMGHLKLRLDGYTF.

This chain links TRBV6-5 with TRBJ1-2, with D possibly matching TRBD1 (5 bases). The CDR3 has 13 amino acids. Deletions cut 6 bases from V and 5 bases from J, with 13 bases between. Germline V gene data show CDR1 as MNHEY and CDR2 as SVGAGI. Here the CDR3 reads CASSPAPGYGYTF. In DNA form, the CDR3 reads TGTGCCAGCAGCCCAGCCCCAGGGTATGGCTACACCTTC.

The chain uses TRBV14 and TRBJ1-4; D possibly corresponds to TRBD1 (6 bases). This CDR3 has 15 amino acids. The germline V and J ends were trimmed by 2 bases and 7 bases, with 14 bases remaining between them. Germline values: CDR1 SGHDN, CDR2 FVKESK. CDR3: CASSQFRGGSEKLFF. The CDR3 DNA reads as TGTGCCAGCAGCCAATTTCGCGGGGGCTCTGAAAAACTGTTTTTT. Full variable domain (remainder filled in from reference TRBV14 and TRBJ1-4): EAGVTQFPSHSVIEKGQTVTLRCDPISGHDNLYWYRRVMGKEIKFLLHFVKESKQDESGMPNNRFLAERTGGTYSTLKVQPAELEDSGVYFCASSQFRGGSEKLFFGSGTQLSVL.

This sequence joins TRBV15 and TRBJ2-3, with 8 nucleotides matching TRBD1. Trimming took 1 base from V and 6 from J; bases not matched to a gene: 9. The CDR3 is 16 amino acids. The germline gives CDR1 LNHNV, CDR2 YYDKDF (reference sequence). The CDR3 loop is CATSRARTGRVDTQYF. CDR3 coding DNA: TGTGCCACCAGCAGAGCGAGGACAGGGAGAGTTGATACGCAGTATTTT.

V and J are TRBV9 and TRBJ1-1; the D is unclear. CDR1 SGDLS and CDR2 YYNGEE come from the germline V gene. V was trimmed by 0 bases and J by 6 bases, leaving 9 bases between them. The CDR3 consists of 13 residues. CDR3 amino acids: CASSVGPGPEAFF. CDR3 in DNA: TGTGCCAGCAGCGTAGGTCCGGGTCCTGAAGCTTTCTTT.

The rearrangement links TRBV4-3 to TRBJ1-2, with no clear D. This CDR3 has 15 residues. In germline, CDR1 is LGHNA, CDR2 YSLEER. V was cut by 0 bases and J by 3 bases, with 11 bases left in between. The CDR3 region has the DNA TGCGCCAGCAGCCAAGATATCCAGAGGTACTATGGCTACACCTTC. This codes for CASSQDIQRYYGYTF.

DNA of the CDR3: TGTGCCAGCAGCACCGGACAGGGTTCCTACGAGCAGTACTTC. It codes for CASSTGQGSYEQYF. This chain joins TRBV11-3 and TRBJ2-7; 8 nucleotides align to TRBD1. After removal of 5 bases from V and 1 base from J, the junction contained 4 bases not matched to a gene. The CDR3 is 14 amino acids. Germline V gene data show CDR1 as SGHNT and CDR2 as YENEEA.

This rearrangement joins TRBV4-1 to TRBJ2-1, with D tentatively TRBD2 (6 bases). The ends were cut back, 3 bases at V and 13 bases at J, with 13 bases in the middle. Per the germline V gene, CDR1 is MGHRA and CDR2 is YSYEKL. This CDR3 has 12 amino acids. The CDR3 DNA follows: TGCGCCAGCAGCCACGCCTCGGGGGAACAGTTCTTC. Translated: CASSHASGEQFF.

The CDR3 nucleotides read TGTGCCAGCAGCCCCCATCCAGCGGGGGTGAACACCGGGGAGCTGTTTTTT. It encodes CASSPHPAGVNTGELFF. The chain combines TRBV5-6 with TRBJ2-2; 8 bases match TRBD2. The junction had 9 bases not matched to a gene; V was cut back by 4 bases and J by 1 base. The CDR3 sequence is 17 residues long. CDR1 is SGHDT and CDR2 is YYEEEE in the germline V gene.

This rearrangement joins TRBV5-8 to TRBJ2-4, with a possible D match to TRBD1 (5 bases). Per germline, CDR1 SGHTS and CDR2 YDEGEE. The CDR3 extends over 16 amino acids. V shed 1 base and J shed 3 bases, with 14 bases lying between them. The CDR3 region is CASSLSREGNKNIQYF. DNA for the CDR3: TGTGCCAGCAGCTTGAGCAGGGAAGGGAACAAAAACATTCAGTACTTC. The full variable domain, rest sourced from reference TRBV5-8 and TRBJ2-4, is EAGVTQSPTHLIKTRGQQATLRCSPISGHTSVYWYQQALGLGLQFLLWYDEGEERNRGNFPPRFSGRQFPNYSSELNVNALELEDSALYLCASSLSREGNKNIQYFGAGTRLSVL.

This clone was detected once. This chain links TRBV6-1 with TRBJ1-2; tentative D call: TRBD1 (6 bases). This CDR3 has 13 residues. V was pared by 6 bases and J by 7 bases, with 15 bases between. Germline V gives CDR1 MNHNS, CDR2 SASEGT. As DNA, the CDR3 is TGTGCCAGCAGAACAGGGTTATCAACTGGCTACACCTTC. Residues: CASRTGLSTGYTF.

V gene TRBV6-1 combines with J gene TRBJ1-2; 12 positions agree with TRBD1. This CDR3 is 13 amino acids long. Germline V gives CDR1 MNHNS, CDR2 SASEGT. V shed 8 bases and J 6 bases; nucleotides not matched to a gene: 4. The DNA for the CDR3 is TGTGCCAGCCGGGGGACAGGGGGCGATGGCTACACCTTC. Translation: CASRGTGGDGYTF.

This chain connects TRBV19 to TRBJ2-7; 9 nucleotides align to TRBD1. The junction had 14 bases not matched to a gene; V was cut back by 8 bases and J by 6 bases. The germline CDR1 and CDR2 sequences are LNHDA and SQIVND (reference sequence). CDR3 length: 15 amino acids. CDR3 in amino acids: CASPVALDRGSEQYF. In DNA form, the CDR3 reads TGTGCCAGTCCAGTCGCCCTGGACAGGGGTTCCGAGCAGTACTTC.

This chain joins TRBV15 and TRBJ2-7; 9 bases fit TRBD1. The CDR3 is 13 amino acids. The germline CDR1 and CDR2 sequences are LNHNV and YYDKDF (reference sequence). J lost 6 bases, V lost 5 bases, and 5 bases had no gene match. CDR3 DNA: TGTGCCACCAGCCGGGACAGGGTTTTCGAGCAGTACTTC. Protein product: CATSRDRVFEQYF.

V is TRBV2 and J is TRBJ1-4, with TRBD1 matching 10 bases. This CDR3 is 16 amino acids long. Trimming at V came to 6 bases and at J to 10 bases, leaving 14 bases not matched to a gene. Germline CDR1 is SNHLY and CDR2 is FYNNEI. Here the CDR3 DNA reads TGTGCCAGCAGGTACCGGGACAGGGGCCATGAGGGAAAACTGTTTTTT. Amino acids: CASRYRDRGHEGKLFF.